This note documents a single T cell receptor (beta chain) sequence. The antigen remains unidentified. The record originates from a study of TIL therapy for anti-PD-1-resistant metastatic lung cancer. Study-wide context: Patients then received nivolumab; progressors got lymphodepletion, TIL and IL-2. Whole-study results and caveats: After infusion, TIL clonotypes partly replaced peripheral T cells and declined over months.

This was the immunoSEQ v3 assay. Survey-level samples got 2 million to 2.5 million read pairs; deep-level samples got roughly 5-6.5 million. Using immunoSEQ multiplex PCR, the repertoire was profiled, and TCRdb retains in-frame clones only, with some absent. The sample has some 43,000 clones, 70% to 85% seen once. Stated time point: pre-treatment sample, taken before nivolumab and TIL therapy. The CDR3 runs 15 residues. Trimming took off 1 base at V and 1 base at J, with 10 bases between the two ends. Germline V gene sequence: CDR1 SGDLS, CDR2 YYNGEE. This receptor was identified in a man aged 70 or older with non-small cell lung cancer. The chain joins TRBV9 to TRBJ2-3; no reliable D call. The input for sequencing was blood, taken at baseline. This CDR3 is CASSVTVSRTDTQYF. The DNA of the CDR3 is TGTGCCAGCAGCGTAACGGTATCTCGCACAGATACGCAGTATTTT.